Listed here are 22 T cell receptor beta chains from one sample, sequenced in a study of shared clonotypes between healthy human individuals. The data were produced by immunoSEQ multiplex PCR, yet TCRdb's version contains in-frame clones alone and is incomplete. Of 2 million to 2.5 million clones in the sample, around 95% were seen once. What was sequenced was naive CD4+ T cells sorted from blood. Subset defined: CD45RA+ positively selected. These receptors were obtained from a man in his late teens or twenties in good health.

The chain couples TRBV7-9 to TRBJ2-1, with D possibly TRBD2 on 5 matching bases. With 1 base removed from V and 8 bases from J, the gap between germline ends came to 15 bases. Germline values: CDR1 SEHNR, CDR2 FQNEAQ (reference sequence). The CDR3 runs 15 residues. The CDR3 bases are TGTGCCAGCAGCTTAGGGCGCCGATCCGGGGATGAGCAGTTCTTC. This sequence encodes CASSLGRRSGDEQFF.

The V and J genes are TRBV7-9 and TRBJ1-1; a weak D match, TRBD1 (6 bases). Trimming took off 5 bases at V and 0 bases at J, with 16 bases between the two ends. Germline CDR1 and CDR2: SEHNR and FQNEAQ (reference sequence). CDR3 size: 16 residues. In DNA form, the CDR3 reads TGTGCCAGCAGCCCCAGGGGAACTCCCCTGAACACTGAAGCTTTCTTT. Translated: CASSPRGTPLNTEAFF.

J is TRBJ2-7 and V is TRBV6-5; D is uncertain. This CDR3 is built from 13 residues. V was shortened by 2 bases and J by 5 bases, with 10 bases between the two germline ends. Per germline, CDR1 MNHEY and CDR2 SVGAGI. The CDR3 DNA sequence: TGTGCCAGCAGTTACAACCGGTTGGACGAGCAGTACTTC. Translation gives CASSYNRLDEQYF.

The CDR3 spells CASSPRWVLGAFF. DNA for the CDR3: TGTGCCAGCAGTCCACGTTGGGTCCTGGGAGCTTTCTTT. The rearrangement joins TRBV6-5 to TRBJ1-1; the D is unclear. This CDR3 is built from 13 residues. Trimming removed 5 bases from V and 10 bases from J, with 17 bases in between. Germline values: CDR1 MNHEY, CDR2 SVGAGI.

As DNA, the CDR3 is TGTGCCATCACGCAGGATAGCAATCAGCCCCAGCATTTT. This gives the protein CAITQDSNQPQHF. The V gene is TRBV10-3, the J gene TRBJ1-5; D gene uncertain. The CDR3 covers 13 residues. V was pared by 7 bases and J by 0 bases, with 7 bases between. Germline V CDR1 and CDR2: ENHRY, SYGVKD.

There are a few counts of this clone. V usage is TRBV7-3 and J usage is TRBJ2-7; the match to TRBD1 covers 9 bases. The germline V gene has CDR1 SGHTA and CDR2 FQGTGA. V lost 1 base to trimming and J lost 2 bases; unmatched junction nucleotides: 3. The CDR3 covers 15 residues. DNA of the CDR3: TGTGCCAGCAGCTTAAATGGACAGGGGCCCTACGAGCAGTACTTC. It yields the protein CASSLNGQGPYEQYF.

The rearrangement joins TRBV19 to TRBJ2-5, with no clear D. The CDR3 extends over 13 amino acids. Germline V CDR1 and CDR2: LNHDA, SQIVND (reference sequence). Trimming cost V 4 bases and J 2 bases, with 8 bases left between them. For the CDR3, the DNA is TGTGCCAGTAGTACTGCACTGCAAGAGACCCAGTACTTC. It specifies CASSTALQETQYF.

V and J are TRBV29-1 and TRBJ2-5, with 13 bases fitting TRBD2. The CDR3 contains 14 residues. Unmatched junction bases numbered 4, after V lost 7 bases and J lost 2 bases. Per germline, CDR1 SQVTM and CDR2 ANQGSEA. This chain's CDR3 is CSARTSGGQETQYF. As DNA, the CDR3 is TGCAGCGCGCGGACTAGCGGGGGTCAAGAGACCCAGTACTTC.

The chain combines TRBV7-6 with TRBJ2-5; 9 bases map to TRBD2. The CDR3 runs 17 residues. With 5 bases clipped from V and 1 base from J, the junction kept 11 bases outside the gene matches. The germline V gene has CDR1 SGHVS and CDR2 FNYEAQ. The CDR3 spells CASSPWGRGGLQETQYF. CDR3 nucleotide sequence: TGTGCCAGCAGCCCATGGGGGCGGGGGGGCCTCCAAGAGACCCAGTACTTC.

V gene TRBV7-8 combines with J gene TRBJ1-1, with D perhaps matching TRBD1 (5 bases). Germline V gives CDR1 SGHVS, CDR2 FQNEAQ. The CDR3 totals 15 residues. With 3 bases removed from V and 4 bases from J, the gap between germline ends came to 15 bases. The CDR3 reads CASSFVPRVVTEAFF. CDR3 sequence (DNA): TGTGCCAGCAGCTTTGTTCCCAGGGTTGTCACTGAAGCTTTCTTT.

The chain recombines TRBV27 with TRBJ2-1; 7 nucleotides agree with TRBD2. The trim removed 6 bases at V and 7 bases at J, leaving 12 bases unmatched. Germline V gene lookup returns CDR1 MNHEY and CDR2 SMNVEV (reference sequence). The CDR3 sequence is 15 residues long. CDR3 in DNA: TGTGCCAGCAGGGGGGGGAGGGAGGCCCCTAATGAGCAGTTCTTC. Its protein product is CASRGGREAPNEQFF.

The rearrangement joins TRBV7-3 to TRBJ1-2; tentative D call: TRBD1 (5 bases). CDR1 and CDR2 (germline): SGHTA, FQGTGA. V was cut by 5 bases and J by 2 bases, with 12 bases left in between. This CDR3 spans 14 amino acids. Here the CDR3 DNA reads TGTGCCAGCAGCGGAGACAGCTTAAACTATGGCTACACCTTC. Residues: CASSGDSLNYGYTF.

The gene calls are TRBV29-1 and TRBJ2-7; 9 bases agree with TRBD1. Germline V gene data show CDR1 as SQVTM and CDR2 as ANQGSEA. The CDR3 extends over 12 amino acids. V was pared by 4 bases and J by 5 bases, with 3 bases of the junction left unmatched. The CDR3 is CSVGGQGHEQYF. CDR3 DNA: TGCAGCGTTGGGGGACAGGGTCACGAGCAGTACTTC.

The rearrangement links TRBV11-2 to TRBJ1-2; D remains unclear. The CDR3 consists of 13 residues. Trimming took off 0 bases at V and 8 bases at J, with 10 bases between the two ends. Germline V gives CDR1 SGHAT, CDR2 FQNNGV. The CDR3, as DNA: TGTGCCAGCAGCTTAGACGAGATTTTCGGCTACACCTTC. Translation gives CASSLDEIFGYTF.

This sequence joins TRBV10-3 and TRBJ1-4, with TRBD1 identical over 10 bases. The ends lost 6 bases at V and 7 bases at J; junction bases unmatched: 8. Germline CDR1 and CDR2: ENHRY and SYGVKD. CDR3 length equals 15 residues. Here the CDR3 DNA reads TGTGCCATCAGCGGACAGGGGGAAAGAGGTGAAAAACTGTTTTTT. Protein sequence: CAISGQGERGEKLFF.

The V call is TRBV4-1, the J call TRBJ1-2; tentative D call: TRBD1 (6 bases). The V end lost 5 bases, the J end lost 0 bases, and 13 bases lay between the germline ends. The V gene's germline CDR1 is MGHRA and CDR2 YSYEKL. CDR3 length: 15 residues. CDR3: CASSEPGHPNYGYTF. The DNA for the CDR3 is TGCGCCAGCAGCGAGCCGGGACACCCTAACTATGGCTACACCTTC.

The CDR3 DNA follows: TGTGCCAGCACCCCGGGGGGGCGGGGGAACACCGGGGAGCTGTTTTTT. Its protein product is CASTPGGRGNTGELFF. J is TRBJ2-2 and V is TRBV5-4; TRBD2 matches 8 bases. CDR3 length: 16 residues. The V gene end was trimmed by 6 bases and the J gene end by 1 base; junction bases not matched to a gene: 8. Germline loops: CDR1 SGHNT, CDR2 YYREEE (reference sequence).

V usage is TRBV18 and J usage is TRBJ2-1; D not certain. Germline CDR1 reads KGHSH; CDR2 reads LQKENI. Trimming took 0 bases from V and 7 from J, leaving 4 bases between them. The CDR3 spans 12 residues. The chain's CDR3 is CASSPPQNEQFF. In DNA, the CDR3 is TGTGCCAGCTCACCACCTCAGAATGAGCAGTTCTTC.

The chain couples TRBV6-6 to TRBJ2-2, with TRBD2 matching over 7 bases. The V gene end was trimmed by 5 bases and the J gene end by 3 bases; junction bases not matched to a gene: 6. The germline CDR1 and CDR2 sequences are MNHNY and SVGAGI (reference sequence). The CDR3 totals 15 residues. The CDR3 reads CASSRGSTDTGELFF. CDR3 DNA sequence: TGTGCCAGCAGTCGCGGGAGTACGGACACCGGGGAGCTGTTTTTT.

The rearrangement uses TRBV18 and TRBJ1-4; D gene unclear. This CDR3 comprises 15 residues. V dropped 4 bases and J dropped 5 bases, with 14 bases sitting between them. Germline V gene sequence: CDR1 KGHSH, CDR2 LQKENI. The CDR3 region has the DNA TGTGCCAGCTCACAACGGGAGGGCCCAAATGAAAAACTGTTTTTT. Amino acid sequence: CASSQREGPNEKLFF.

About this clone itself: Other DNA sequences in this sample translate to the same CDR3. V is TRBV5-1 and J is TRBJ2-6; no clear D. Trimming took 0 bases from V and 0 from J, leaving 4 bases between them. Germline V CDR1 and CDR2: SGHRS, YFSETQ. This CDR3 has 15 amino acids. The CDR3 nucleotides are TGCGCCAGCAGCTTGGGCCGCTCTGGGGCCAACGTCCTGACTTTC. It encodes CASSLGRSGANVLTF. Based on the CDR3 plus reference TRBV5-1 and TRBJ2-6, the full variable domain is KAGVTQTPRYLIKTRGQQVTLSCSPISGHRSVSWYQQTPGQGLQFLFEYFSETQRNKGNFPGRFSGRQFSNSRSEMNVSTLELGDSALYLCASSLGRSGANVLTFGAGSRLTVL.

This chain connects TRBV30 to TRBJ2-5, with 8 bases matching TRBD2. The CDR3 consists of 14 residues. Germline lookup yields CDR1 GTSNPN and CDR2 SVGIG (reference sequence). V shed 0 bases, J shed 1 base, and the junction held 1 base outside the gene matches. The CDR3 DNA reads as TGTGCCTGGAGTGTAGGGACTAGCCAAGAGACCCAGTACTTC. Protein: CAWSVGTSQETQYF.